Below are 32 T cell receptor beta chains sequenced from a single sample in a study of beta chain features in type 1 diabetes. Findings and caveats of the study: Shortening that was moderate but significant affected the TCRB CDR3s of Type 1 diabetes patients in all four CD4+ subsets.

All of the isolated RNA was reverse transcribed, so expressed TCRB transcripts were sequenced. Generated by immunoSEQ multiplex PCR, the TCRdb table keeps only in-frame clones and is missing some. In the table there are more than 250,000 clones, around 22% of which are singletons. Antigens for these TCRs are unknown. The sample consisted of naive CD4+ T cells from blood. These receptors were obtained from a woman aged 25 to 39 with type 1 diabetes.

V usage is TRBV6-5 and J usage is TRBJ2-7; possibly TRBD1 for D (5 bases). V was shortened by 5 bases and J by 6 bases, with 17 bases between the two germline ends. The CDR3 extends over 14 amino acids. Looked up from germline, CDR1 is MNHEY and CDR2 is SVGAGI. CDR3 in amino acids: CASSQTATGSEQYF. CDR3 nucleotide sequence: TGTGCCAGCAGTCAGACAGCTACAGGCTCCGAGCAGTACTTC.

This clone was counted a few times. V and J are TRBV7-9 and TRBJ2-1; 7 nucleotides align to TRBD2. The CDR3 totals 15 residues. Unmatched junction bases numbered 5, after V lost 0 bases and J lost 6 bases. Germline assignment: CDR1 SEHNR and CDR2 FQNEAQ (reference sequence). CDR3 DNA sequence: TGTGCCAGCAGCTTAGCCGGGACTAACACCAATGAGCAGTTCTTC. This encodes CASSLAGTNTNEQFF.

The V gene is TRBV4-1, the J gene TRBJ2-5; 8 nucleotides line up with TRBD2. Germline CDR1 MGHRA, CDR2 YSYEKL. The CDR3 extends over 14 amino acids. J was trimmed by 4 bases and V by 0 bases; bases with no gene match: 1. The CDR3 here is CASSQDTSGETQYF. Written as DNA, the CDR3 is TGCGCCAGCAGCCAAGATACTAGCGGAGAGACCCAGTACTTC.

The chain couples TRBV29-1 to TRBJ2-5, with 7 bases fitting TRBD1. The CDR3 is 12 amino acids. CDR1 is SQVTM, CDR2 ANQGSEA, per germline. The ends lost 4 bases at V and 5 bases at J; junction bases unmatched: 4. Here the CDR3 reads CSVAMTGETQYF. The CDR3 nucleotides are TGCAGCGTTGCCATGACAGGGGAGACCCAGTACTTC.

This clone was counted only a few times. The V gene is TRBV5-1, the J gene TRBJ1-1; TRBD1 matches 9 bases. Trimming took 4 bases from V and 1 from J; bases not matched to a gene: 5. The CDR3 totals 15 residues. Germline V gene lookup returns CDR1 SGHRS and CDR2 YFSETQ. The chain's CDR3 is CASSEQGARNTEAFF. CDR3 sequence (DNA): TGCGCCAGCAGCGAACAGGGGGCGCGGAACACTGAAGCTTTCTTT.

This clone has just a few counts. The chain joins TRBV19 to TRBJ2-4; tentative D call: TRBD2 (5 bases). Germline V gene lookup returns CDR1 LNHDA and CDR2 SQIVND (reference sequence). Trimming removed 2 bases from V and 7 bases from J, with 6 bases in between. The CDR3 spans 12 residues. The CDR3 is CASSISGNIQYF. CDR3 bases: TGTGCCAGTAGTATAAGCGGTAACATTCAGTACTTC.

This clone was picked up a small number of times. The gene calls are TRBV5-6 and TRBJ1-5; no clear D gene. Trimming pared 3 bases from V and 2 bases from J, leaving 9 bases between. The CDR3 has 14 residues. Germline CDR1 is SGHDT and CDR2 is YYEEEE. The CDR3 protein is CASSSGRRNQPQHF. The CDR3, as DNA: TGTGCCAGCAGCTCCGGGAGACGCAATCAGCCCCAGCATTTT.

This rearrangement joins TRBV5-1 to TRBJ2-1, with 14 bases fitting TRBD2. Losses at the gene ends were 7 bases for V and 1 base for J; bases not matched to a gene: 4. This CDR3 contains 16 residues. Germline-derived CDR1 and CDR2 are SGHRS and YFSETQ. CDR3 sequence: CASWTSGRPSYNEQFF. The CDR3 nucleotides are TGCGCCAGCTGGACTAGCGGGAGGCCTTCCTACAATGAGCAGTTCTTC.

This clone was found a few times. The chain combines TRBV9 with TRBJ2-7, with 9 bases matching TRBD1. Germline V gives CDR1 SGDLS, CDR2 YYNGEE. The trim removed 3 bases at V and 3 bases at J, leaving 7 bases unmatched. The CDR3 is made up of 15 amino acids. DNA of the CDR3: TGTGCCAGCAGCGCTGGGACAGGGATTCTCTACGAGCAGTACTTC. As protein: CASSAGTGILYEQYF.

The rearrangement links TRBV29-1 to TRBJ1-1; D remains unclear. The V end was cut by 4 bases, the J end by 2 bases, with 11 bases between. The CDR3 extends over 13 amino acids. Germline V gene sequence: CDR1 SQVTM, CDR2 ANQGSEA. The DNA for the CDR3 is TGCAGCGTTGGGTCATCAGGAAACACTGAAGCTTTCTTT. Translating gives CSVGSSGNTEAFF.

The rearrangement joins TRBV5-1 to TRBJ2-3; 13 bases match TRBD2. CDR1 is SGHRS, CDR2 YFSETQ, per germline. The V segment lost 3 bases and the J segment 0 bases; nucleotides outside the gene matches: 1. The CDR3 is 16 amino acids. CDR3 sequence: CASSSGLAGSTDTQYF. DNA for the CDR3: TGCGCCAGCAGCTCGGGACTAGCGGGAAGCACAGATACGCAGTATTTT.

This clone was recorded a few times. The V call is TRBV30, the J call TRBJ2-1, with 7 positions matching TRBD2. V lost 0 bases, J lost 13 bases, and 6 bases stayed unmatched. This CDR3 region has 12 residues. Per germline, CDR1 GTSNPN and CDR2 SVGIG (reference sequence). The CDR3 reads CAWSVAGERQFF. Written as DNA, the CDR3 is TGTGCCTGGAGTGTGGCGGGAGAGAGACAGTTCTTC.

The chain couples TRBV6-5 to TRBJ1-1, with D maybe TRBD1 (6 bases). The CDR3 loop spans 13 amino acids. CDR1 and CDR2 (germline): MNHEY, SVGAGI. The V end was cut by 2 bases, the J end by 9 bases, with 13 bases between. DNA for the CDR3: TGTGCCAGCAGTTACAGGGGACAAGGCAAAGCTTTCTTT. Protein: CASSYRGQGKAFF.

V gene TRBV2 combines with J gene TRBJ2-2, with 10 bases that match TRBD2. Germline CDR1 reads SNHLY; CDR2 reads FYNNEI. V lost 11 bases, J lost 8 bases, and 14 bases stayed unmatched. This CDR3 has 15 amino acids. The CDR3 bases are TGTGCCGGGTCTAGCGGGAGTTTCGTTAGTGGGGAGCTGTTTTTT. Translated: CAGSSGSFVSGELFF.

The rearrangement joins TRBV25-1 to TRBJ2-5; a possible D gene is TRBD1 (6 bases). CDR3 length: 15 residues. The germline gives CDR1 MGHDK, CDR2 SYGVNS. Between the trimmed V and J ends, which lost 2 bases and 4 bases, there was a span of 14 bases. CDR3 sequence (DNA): TGTGCCAGCAGTGAAGCAGGGGTAGCGCGAGAGACCCAGTACTTC. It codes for CASSEAGVARETQYF. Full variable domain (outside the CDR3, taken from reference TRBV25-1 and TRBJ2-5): EADIYQTPRYLVIGTGKKITLECSQTMGHDKMYWYQQDPGMELHLIHYSYGVNSTEKGDLSSESTVSRIRTEHFPLTLESARPSHTSQYLCASSEAGVARETQYFGPGTRLLVL.

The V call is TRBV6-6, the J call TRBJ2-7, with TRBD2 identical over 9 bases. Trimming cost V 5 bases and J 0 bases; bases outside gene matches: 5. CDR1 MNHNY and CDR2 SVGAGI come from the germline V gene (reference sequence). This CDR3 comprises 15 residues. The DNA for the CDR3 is TGTGCCAGCAGTCCAGGACTAGCGAACTCCTACGAGCAGTACTTC. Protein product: CASSPGLANSYEQYF.

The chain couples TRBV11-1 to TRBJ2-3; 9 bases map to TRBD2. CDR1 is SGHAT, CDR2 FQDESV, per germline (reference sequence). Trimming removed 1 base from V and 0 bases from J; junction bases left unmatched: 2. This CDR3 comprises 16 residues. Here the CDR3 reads CASSLGLAASTDTQYF. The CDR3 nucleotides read TGTGCCAGCAGCTTAGGACTAGCGGCCAGCACAGATACGCAGTATTTT.

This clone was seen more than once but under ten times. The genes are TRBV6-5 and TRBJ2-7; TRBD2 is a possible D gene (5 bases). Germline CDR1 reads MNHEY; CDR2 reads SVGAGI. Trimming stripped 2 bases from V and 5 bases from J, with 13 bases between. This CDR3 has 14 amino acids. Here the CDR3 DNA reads TGTGCCAGCAGTTACGGCCCTCGGGATCACGAGCAGTACTTC. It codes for CASSYGPRDHEQYF.

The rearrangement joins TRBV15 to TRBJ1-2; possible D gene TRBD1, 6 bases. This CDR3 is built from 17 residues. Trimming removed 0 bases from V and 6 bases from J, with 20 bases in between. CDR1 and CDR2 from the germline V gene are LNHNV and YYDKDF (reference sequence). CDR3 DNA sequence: TGTGCCACCAGCAGAGATTTTTCGGCTCTGCCAGGGGATGGCTACACCTTC. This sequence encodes CATSRDFSALPGDGYTF.

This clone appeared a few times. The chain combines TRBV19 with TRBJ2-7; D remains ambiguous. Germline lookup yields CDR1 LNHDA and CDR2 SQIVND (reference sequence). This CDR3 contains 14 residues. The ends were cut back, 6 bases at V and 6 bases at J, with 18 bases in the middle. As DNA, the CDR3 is TGTGCCAGTAGCCGCGGTCCTAATCCTCTCGAGCAGTACTTC. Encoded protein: CASSRGPNPLEQYF.

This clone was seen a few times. The CDR3 sequence: CASSSRRHWEGNTEAFF. The DNA of the CDR3 is TGTGCCAGCAGCTCCCGTCGTCACTGGGAGGGGAACACTGAAGCTTTCTTT. The chain couples TRBV11-2 to TRBJ1-1; unclear D gene. CDR3 length: 17 amino acids. V lost 4 bases to trimming and J lost 1 base, with 19 bases between them. Germline values: CDR1 SGHAT, CDR2 FQNNGV. The full variable domain, rest sourced from reference TRBV11-2 and TRBJ1-1, is EAGVAQSPRYKIIEKRQSVAFWCNPISGHATLYWYQQILGQGPKLLIQFQNNGVVDDSQLPKDRFSAERLKGVDSTLKIQPAKLEDSAVYLCASSSRRHWEGNTEAFFGQGTRLTVV.

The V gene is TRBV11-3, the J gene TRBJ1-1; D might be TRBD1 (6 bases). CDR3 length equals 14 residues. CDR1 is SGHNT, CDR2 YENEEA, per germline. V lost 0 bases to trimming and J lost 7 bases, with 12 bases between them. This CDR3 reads CASSLDMDSNEAFF. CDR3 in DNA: TGTGCCAGCAGCTTAGATATGGACAGCAATGAAGCTTTCTTT. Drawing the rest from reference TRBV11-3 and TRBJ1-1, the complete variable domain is EAGVVQSPRYKIIEKKQPVAFWCNPISGHNTLYWYLQNLGQGPELLIRYENEEAVDDSQLPKDRFSAERLKGVDSTLKIQPAELGDSAVYLCASSLDMDSNEAFFGQGTRLTVV.

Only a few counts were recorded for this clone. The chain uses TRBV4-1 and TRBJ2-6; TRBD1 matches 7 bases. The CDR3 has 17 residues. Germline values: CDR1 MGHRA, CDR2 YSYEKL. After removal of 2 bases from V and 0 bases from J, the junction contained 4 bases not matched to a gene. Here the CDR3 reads CASSQRTGGSGANVLTF. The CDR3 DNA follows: TGCGCCAGCAGCCAAAGGACAGGAGGCTCTGGGGCCAACGTCCTGACTTTC.

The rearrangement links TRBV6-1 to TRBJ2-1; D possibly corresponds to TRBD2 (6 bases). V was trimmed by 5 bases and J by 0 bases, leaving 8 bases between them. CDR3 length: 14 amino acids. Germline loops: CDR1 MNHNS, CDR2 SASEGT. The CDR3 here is CASSLASSYNEQFF. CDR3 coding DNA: TGTGCCAGCAGTCTAGCGAGCTCCTACAATGAGCAGTTCTTC.

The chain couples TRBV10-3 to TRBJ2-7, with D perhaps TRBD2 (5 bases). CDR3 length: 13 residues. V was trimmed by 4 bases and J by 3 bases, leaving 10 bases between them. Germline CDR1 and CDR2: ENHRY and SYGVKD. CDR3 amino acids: CAISVEGNYEQYF. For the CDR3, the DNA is TGTGCCATCAGTGTCGAGGGAAACTACGAGCAGTACTTC.

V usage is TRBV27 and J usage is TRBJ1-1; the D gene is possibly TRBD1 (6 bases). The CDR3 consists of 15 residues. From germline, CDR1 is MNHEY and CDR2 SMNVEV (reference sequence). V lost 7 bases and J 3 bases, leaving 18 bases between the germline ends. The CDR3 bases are TGTGCCAGCAAGTGGACAGACAGGCCCTACACTGAAGCTTTCTTT. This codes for CASKWTDRPYTEAFF.

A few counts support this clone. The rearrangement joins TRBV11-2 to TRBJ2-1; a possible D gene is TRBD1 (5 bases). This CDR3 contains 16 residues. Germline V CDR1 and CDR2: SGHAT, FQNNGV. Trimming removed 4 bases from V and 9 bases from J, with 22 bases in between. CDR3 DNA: TGTGCCAGCAGCTCCCTCCGTGGGGCTTTACTCATTGAGCAGTTCTTC. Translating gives CASSSLRGALLIEQFF.

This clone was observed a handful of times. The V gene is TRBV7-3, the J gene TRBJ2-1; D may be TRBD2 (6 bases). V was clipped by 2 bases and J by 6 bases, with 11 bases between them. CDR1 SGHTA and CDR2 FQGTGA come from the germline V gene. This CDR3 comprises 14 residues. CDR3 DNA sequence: TGTGCCAGCAGCTTAGAGCGGGCTGGCAATGAGCAGTTCTTC. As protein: CASSLERAGNEQFF.

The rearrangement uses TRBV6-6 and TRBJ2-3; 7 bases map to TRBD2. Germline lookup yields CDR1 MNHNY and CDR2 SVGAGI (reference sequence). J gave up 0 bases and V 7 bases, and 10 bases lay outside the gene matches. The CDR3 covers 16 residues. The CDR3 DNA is TGTGCCAGCACCCCTAGGGTCGGGGGGAGCACAGATACGCAGTATTTT. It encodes CASTPRVGGSTDTQYF.

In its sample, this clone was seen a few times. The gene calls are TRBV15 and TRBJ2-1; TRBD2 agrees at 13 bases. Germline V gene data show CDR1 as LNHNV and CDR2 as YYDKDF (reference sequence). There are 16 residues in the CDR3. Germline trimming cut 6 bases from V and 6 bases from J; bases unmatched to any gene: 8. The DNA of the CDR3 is TGTGCCACCAGTCAGGGACTAGCGGGATTAGGCAATGAGCAGTTCTTC. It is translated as CATSQGLAGLGNEQFF.

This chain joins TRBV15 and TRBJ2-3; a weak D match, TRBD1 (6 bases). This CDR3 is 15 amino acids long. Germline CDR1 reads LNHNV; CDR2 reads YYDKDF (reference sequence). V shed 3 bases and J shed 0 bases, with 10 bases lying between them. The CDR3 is CATSRRGTSTDTQYF. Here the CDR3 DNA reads TGTGCCACCAGCAGGAGAGGGACAAGCACAGATACGCAGTATTTT.

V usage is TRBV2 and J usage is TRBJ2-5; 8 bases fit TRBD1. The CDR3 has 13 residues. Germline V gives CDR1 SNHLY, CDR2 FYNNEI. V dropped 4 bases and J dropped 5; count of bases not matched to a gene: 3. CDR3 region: CASSGTGSETQYF. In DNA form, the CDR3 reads TGTGCCAGCAGTGGGACAGGGTCTGAGACCCAGTACTTC. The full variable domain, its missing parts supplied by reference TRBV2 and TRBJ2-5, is EPEVTQTPSHQVTQMGQEVILRCVPISNHLYFYWYRQILGQKVEFLVSFYNNEISEKSEIFDDQFSVERPDGSNFTLKIRSTKLEDSAMYFCASSGTGSETQYFGPGTRLLVL.